This T cell receptor (beta chain) stems from a study of a mutant IDH1 vaccine in newly diagnosed glioma. Time point specified: baseline, week 1 (first vaccination visit). Indicated treatment: pre-vaccination baseline after standard-of-care therapy. The repertoire was sequenced with immunoSEQ multiplex PCR; TCRdb's copy has only in-frame clones and lacks some. The sample records around 37,000 clones, under 80% being singletons. On this clone itself: Antigen specificity is unknown.

This CDR3 is built from 16 residues. The V gene end was trimmed by 0 bases and the J gene end by 3 bases; junction bases not matched to a gene: 3. Germline V gene data show CDR1 as LGHNA and CDR2 as YSLEER. Findings and limits, study-wide: Among patients, around 93% showed immune responses induced by the vaccine.

The chain employs TRBV4-3 and TRBJ2-1; 9 nucleotides agree with TRBD2. This TCR derives from a middle-aged man with glioma. Some clones in this sample may be carry-over from other donors' samples. The sample here was PBMCs, taken from a glioma patient treated with radiotherapy, temozolomide or both. The CDR3 is CASSQDPAGGYNEQFF. The CDR3 DNA is TGCGCCAGCAGCCAAGATCCAGCGGGGGGCTACAATGAGCAGTTCTTC.